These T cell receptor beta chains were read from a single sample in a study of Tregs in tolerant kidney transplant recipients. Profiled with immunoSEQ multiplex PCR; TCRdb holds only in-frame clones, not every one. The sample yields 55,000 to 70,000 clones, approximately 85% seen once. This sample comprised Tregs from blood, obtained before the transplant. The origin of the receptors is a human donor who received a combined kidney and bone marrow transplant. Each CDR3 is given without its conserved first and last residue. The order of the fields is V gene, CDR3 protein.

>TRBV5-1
ASSPHPLVNTQY
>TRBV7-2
ASSFRTVLNTEAF
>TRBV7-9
ASSWLAANEQF
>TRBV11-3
ASSPRWGGGAYNEQF
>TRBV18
ASSPLLAGADTQY
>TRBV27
ASSLNGGNEKLF
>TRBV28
ASSSGQNYNEQF
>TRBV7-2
ASSLDRGPYNEQF
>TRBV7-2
ASSSPEREYLNEQF
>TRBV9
ASSNEQY
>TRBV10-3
AISEALARGSSNYGYT
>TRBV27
ASSLYSADREAF
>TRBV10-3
AIRTGQSSGNTIY
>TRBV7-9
ASSPKGPTEAF
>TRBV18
ASSPPGLALTDTQY
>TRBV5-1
ASSLPSGRADEQF
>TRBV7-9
ASSLVESFNYGYT
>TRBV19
ASSIAARGTNYEQY
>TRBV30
AWSADRAAEAF
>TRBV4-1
ASSQDLLLGRVVSGANVLT
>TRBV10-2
ATLYLAGGYEQY
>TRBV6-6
ASRDRVTNYGYT
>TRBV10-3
ASQTGALNAGELF
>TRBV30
AWSVRPSGMYEQY
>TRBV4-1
ASSRTSGSLNTGELF
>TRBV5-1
ASSRGKATTEAF
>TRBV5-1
ASSATVGTEAF
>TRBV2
AGRTDTRAAF
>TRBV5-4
ASSSQGTHYGYT
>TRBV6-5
ASRYTYRSYEQY
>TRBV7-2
ASSLQGPQLAGGNEQY
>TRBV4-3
ASSQDGTGGYEQY
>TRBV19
ASSIERARTHYGYT
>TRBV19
ASSIILGTEAF